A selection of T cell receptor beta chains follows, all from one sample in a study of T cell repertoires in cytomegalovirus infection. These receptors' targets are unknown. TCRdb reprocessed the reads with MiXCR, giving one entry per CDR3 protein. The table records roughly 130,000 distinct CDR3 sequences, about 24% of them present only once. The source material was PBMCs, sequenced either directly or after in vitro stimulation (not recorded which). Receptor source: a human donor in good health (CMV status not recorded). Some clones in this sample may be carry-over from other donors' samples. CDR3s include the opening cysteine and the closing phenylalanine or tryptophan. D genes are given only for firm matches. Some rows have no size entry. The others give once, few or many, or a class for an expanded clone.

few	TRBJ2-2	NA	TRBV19	CASSSFLGLGTGELFF	TGTGCCAGTAGTTCCTTTTTGGGTTTAGGGACCGGGGAGCTGTTTTTT
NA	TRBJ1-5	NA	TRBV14	CASSPKGKAQHF	TGTGCCAGCAGCCCCAAGGGTAAGGCCCAGCATTTT
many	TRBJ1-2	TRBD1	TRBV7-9	CASSPPGQGTYGYTF	TGTGCCAGCAGCCCCCCGGGACAGGGCACCTATGGCTACACCTTC
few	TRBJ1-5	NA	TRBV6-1	CASSAPSGTQPQHF	TGTGCCAGCAGTGCTCCGTCCGGGACTCAGCCCCAGCATTTT
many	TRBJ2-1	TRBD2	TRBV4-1	CASSQEKLAGYNEQFF	TGCGCCAGCAGCCAAGAAAAACTAGCGGGTTACAATGAGCAGTTCTTC
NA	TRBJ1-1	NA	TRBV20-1	CSASGQLGRVSTEAFF	TGCAGTGCTAGTGGGCAGTTGGGAAGGGTGTCCACTGAAGCTTTCTTT
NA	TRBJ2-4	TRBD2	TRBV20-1	CSAKSGTSGPVAKNIQYF	TGCAGTGCTAAGTCCGGGACTAGCGGGCCCGTAGCCAAAAACATTCAGTACTTC
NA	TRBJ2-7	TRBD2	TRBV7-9	CASSPTTSGRSYEQYF	TGTGCCAGCAGCCCGACGACTAGCGGGAGAAGTTACGAGCAGTACTTC
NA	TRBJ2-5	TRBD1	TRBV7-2	CASNDRGRPGETQYF	TGTGCCAGCAACGACAGGGGGCGCCCCGGGGAGACCCAGTACTTC
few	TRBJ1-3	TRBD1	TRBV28	CASSPGTGGPGNTIYF	TGTGCCAGCAGTCCCGGGACAGGGGGACCTGGAAACACCATATATTTT
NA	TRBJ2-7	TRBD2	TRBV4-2	CASSPRTSGSDEQYF	TGTGCCAGCAGCCCCCGGACTAGCGGGAGTGATGAGCAGTACTTC
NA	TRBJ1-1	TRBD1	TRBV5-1	CASGAGQGFPEAFF	TGCGCCAGCGGAGCCGGACAGGGGTTCCCTGAAGCTTTCTTT
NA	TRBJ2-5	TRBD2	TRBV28	CASGQRGETQYF	TGTGCCAGCGGGCAGCGGGGTGAGACCCAGTACTTC
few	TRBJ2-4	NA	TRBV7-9	CASSLPDGAAKNIQYF	TGTGCCAGCAGCTTACCCGACGGGGCGGCCAAAAACATTCAGTACTTC
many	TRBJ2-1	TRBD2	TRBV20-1	CSARERESYYNEQFF	TGCAGTGCTAGGGAGCGGGAATCCTACTACAATGAGCAGTTCTTC
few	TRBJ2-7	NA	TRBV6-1	CASSEAEQGVGYEQYF	TGTGCCAGCAGTGAAGCCGAACAGGGAGTGGGCTACGAGCAGTACTTC
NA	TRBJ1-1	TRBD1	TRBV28	CASSLRGDTEAFF	TGTGCCAGCAGTCTCAGGGGGGACACTGAAGCTTTCTTT
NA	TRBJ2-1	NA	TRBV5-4	CASSSADRSYNEQFF	TGTGCCAGCAGCTCGGCGGACCGCTCCTACAATGAGCAGTTCTTC
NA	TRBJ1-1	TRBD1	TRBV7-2	CASSLAQGSEAFF	TGTGCCAGCAGCTTAGCACAGGGGTCTGAAGCTTTCTTT
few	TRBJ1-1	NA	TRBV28	CASSLLIGGVNTEAFF	TGTGCCAGCAGCCTCCTAATTGGAGGGGTGAACACTGAAGCTTTCTTT
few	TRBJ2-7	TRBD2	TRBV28	CASSFPIAGVGEQYF	TGTGCCAGCAGTTTTCCGATAGCGGGAGTTGGCGAGCAGTACTTC
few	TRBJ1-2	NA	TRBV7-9	CASSLAPSSNYGYTF	TGTGCCAGCAGCTTAGCACCGTCGTCCAACTATGGCTACACCTTC
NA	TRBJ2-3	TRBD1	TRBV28	CASWTGVEDTQYF	TGTGCCAGCTGGACAGGGGTAGAAGATACGCAGTATTTT
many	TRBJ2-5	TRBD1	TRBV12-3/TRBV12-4	CASSLATGVSHQETQYF	TGTGCCAGCAGTTTAGCCACAGGGGTATCACACCAAGAGACCCAGTACTTC
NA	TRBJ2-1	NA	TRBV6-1	CASSPTLTSYNEQFF	TGTGCCAGCAGCCCCACTCTTACCTCCTATAATGAGCAGTTCTTC
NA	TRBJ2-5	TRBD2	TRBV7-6	CASSLSGGPLMTETQYF	TGTGCCAGCAGCTTAAGCGGGGGCCCCCTTATGACAGAGACCCAGTACTTC
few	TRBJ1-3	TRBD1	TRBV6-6	CASSQSTGQAGNTIYF	TGTGCCAGCAGTCAATCCACAGGACAGGCCGGAAACACCATATATTTT
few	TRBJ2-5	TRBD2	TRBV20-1	CSARALAGGPLGEETQYF	TGCAGTGCTAGGGCTCTAGCGGGAGGGCCCCTTGGAGAGGAGACCCAGTACTTC
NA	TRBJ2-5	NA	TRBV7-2	CASSIGGQGETQYF	TGTGCCAGCAGCATAGGGGGACAAGGGGAGACCCAGTACTTC
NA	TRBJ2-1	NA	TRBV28	CASSLEGDEQFF	TGTGCCAGCAGTTTGGAAGGCGATGAGCAGTTCTTC
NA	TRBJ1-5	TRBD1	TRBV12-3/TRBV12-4	CASSPGTGVDQPQHF	TGTGCCAGCAGCCCCGGGACAGGGGTCGATCAGCCCCAGCATTTT
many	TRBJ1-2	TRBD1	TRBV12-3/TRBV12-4	CASSPGQGLAPFF	TGTGCCAGCAGTCCGGGACAGGGCCTCGCCCCTTTCTTC
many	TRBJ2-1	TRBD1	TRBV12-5	CASGLAERGQVLDEQFF	TGTGCTAGTGGTTTGGCCGAACGGGGACAGGTGCTCGATGAGCAGTTCTTC
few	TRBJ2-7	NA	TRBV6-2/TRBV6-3	CASRGTKDSYEQYF	TGTGCCAGCAGAGGGACGAAAGATTCCTACGAGCAGTACTTC
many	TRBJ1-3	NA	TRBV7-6	CASSARQSGNTIYF	TGTGCCAGCAGCGCCCGACAGTCTGGAAACACCATATATTTT
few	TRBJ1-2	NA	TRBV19	CASKMDGTMGYTF	TGTGCCAGTAAGATGGATGGGACTATGGGCTACACCTTC
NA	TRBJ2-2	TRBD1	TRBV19	CASSTLPGTGNTGELFF	TGTGCCAGTAGTACACTCCCCGGGACAGGGAACACCGGGGAGCTGTTTTTT
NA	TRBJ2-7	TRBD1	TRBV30	CAWSRRTGGYEQYF	TGTGCCTGGAGTCGCCGGACAGGGGGCTACGAGCAGTACTTC
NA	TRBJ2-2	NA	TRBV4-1	CASSQVNAAGELFF	TGCGCCAGCAGCCAAGTAAATGCAGCCGGGGAGCTGTTTTTT
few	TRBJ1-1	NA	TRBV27	CASSHYGGTEAFF	TGTGCCAGTAGCCATTACGGTGGCACTGAAGCTTTCTTT
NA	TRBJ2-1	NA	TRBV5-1	CASTAQGINEQFF	TGCGCCAGCACCGCTCAGGGTATCAATGAGCAGTTCTTC
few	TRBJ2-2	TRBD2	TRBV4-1	CASSQVGRERSGELFF	TGCGCCAGCAGCCAAGTGGGGCGGGAGAGGAGCGGGGAGCTGTTTTTT